The TCR beta chain under discussion was sequenced for a study of blood T cell repertoires in COVID-19. Study-level background: The analysed material was cDNA or gDNA that came from T cells, B-cell-depleted T cells, or PBMCs.

In the authors' methods: How many nucleated cells were present was estimated from reference gene primer amplification. Produced via immunoSEQ multiplex PCR; TCRdb's table is partial and in-frame only. V, J and clone size were drawn from that table, and D and trimming were deduced from the DNA. The sample lists roughly 230,000 clones; roughly 84% were seen once. CDR1 is SQVTM and CDR2 is ANQGSEA in the germline V gene. Trimming shortened V by 4 bases and J by 4 bases, and 10 bases separated the two germline ends. CDR3 length: 12 residues. The sequence was collected from a man aged 40-50 years with acute or convalescent COVID-19. The specimen was peripheral blood. The J gene is TRBJ1-2, the V gene TRBV29-1, with TRBD1 as a possible D gene (5 bases). In nucleotides, the CDR3 is TGCAGCGTTGGATCGGGGGGCTATGGCTACACCTTC. As protein: CSVGSGGYGYTF.